The clone carrying this T cell receptor beta chain has a count of ten or more. This entry belongs to a study of regulatory T cells in long-lasting Graves disease. Combining iRepertoire HTBI primers with Arm-PCR of CDR3 regions, the authors built TCR beta libraries. TCRdb reprocessed the multiplex PCR reads via MiXCR and lists one record per CDR3 protein. The sample shows hundreds of thousands of distinct CDR3 sequences, approximately 15% of them seen only once. CDR3 length: 15 amino acids. Trimming shortened V by 5 bases and J by 2 bases, and 14 bases separated the two germline ends. The germline V gene has CDR1 MNHEY and CDR2 SVGEGT. Time point given: newly diagnosed GD, antithyroid drugs for less than 3 months. Construction of the TCR library relied on RNA isolated from PBMCs. These data are also associated with another study on T cells in Graves' hyperthyroidism and ophthalmopathy.

The chain recombines TRBV6-2 or TRBV6-3 with TRBJ2-3, with D perhaps matching TRBD1 or TRBD2 (5 bases each). This TCR derives from a man in his forties or fifties with Graves disease. The sample was peripheral blood mononuclear cells (PBMCs), taken at new diagnosis, from a patient treated with antithyroid drugs. CDR3 amino acids: CASSRDGRDTDTQYF. The CDR3 DNA sequence: TGTGCCAGCAGTCGGGACGGAAGAGACACAGATACGCAGTATTTT.